This TCR beta chain was captured in a study of shared clonotypes between healthy human individuals. Whole-study results and caveats: Generally, estimated richness proved larger in naive subsets than it did in memory subsets. Blood was the sole source, and tissue repertoires probably differ.

Naivety among CD8 cells was defined by CD45RO negativity and positive CCR7 selection, thereby excluding terminally differentiated effector memory CD45RA+ cells. Donors were healthy HIV-negative adults without recent acute infections or vaccinations. In the sorted-subset replicate PCRs, approximately 200 ng DNA, 25,000 to 35,000 T cell genomes, was used. Using immunoSEQ multiplex PCR, the repertoire was profiled, and TCRdb retains in-frame clones only, with some absent. The sample yields about 820,000 clones, more than 85% seen once. This CDR3 is 19 amino acids long. Germline CDR1 and CDR2: MDHEN and SYDVKM. V gave up 3 bases and J gave up 4 bases; unmatched junction bases: 17. Comments on this clone: The target antigen is unknown.

This receptor was obtained from a man aged 25-40 years in good health. The sequenced material came from naive CD8+ T cells sorted from blood. The rearrangement uses TRBV28 and TRBJ2-2; 7 nucleotides match TRBD2. CDR3 in DNA: TGTGCCAGCAGTTTTTTCGTTGGGGTGGCGGGAGTGAGCACCGGGGAGCTGTTTTTT. Translated: CASSFFVGVAGVSTGELFF.